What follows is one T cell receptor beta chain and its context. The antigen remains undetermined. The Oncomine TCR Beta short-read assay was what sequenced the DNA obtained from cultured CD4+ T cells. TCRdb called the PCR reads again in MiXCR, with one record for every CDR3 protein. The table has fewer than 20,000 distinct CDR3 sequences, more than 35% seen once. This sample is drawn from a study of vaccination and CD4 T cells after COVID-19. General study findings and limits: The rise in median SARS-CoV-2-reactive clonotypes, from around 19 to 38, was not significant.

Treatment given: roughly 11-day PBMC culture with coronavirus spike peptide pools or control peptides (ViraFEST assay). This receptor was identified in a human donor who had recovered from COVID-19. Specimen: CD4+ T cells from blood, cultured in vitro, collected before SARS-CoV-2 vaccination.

This CDR3 is CASSLTGGGTEAFF. CDR3 DNA sequence: TGTGCCAGCAGCTTGACAGGGGGCGGCACTGAAGCTTTCTTT. The chain has TRBV7-3 and TRBJ1-1; 10 bases line up with TRBD1. The CDR3 is 14 amino acids. Germline V lookup: CDR1 SGHTA, CDR2 FQGTGA. Trimming removed 3 bases from V and 4 bases from J; junction bases left unmatched: 2.